One and the same sample provided the 21 T cell receptor beta chains below, sequenced in a study of neurological immune-mediated disorders. TCRdb passed the 5' RACE reads through MiXCR, listing each CDR3 protein once. The sample has about 23,000 distinct CDR3 sequences; about 12% are singletons. The sequenced material came from PBMCs. The origin of the receptors is a woman aged 60-75 years with HTLV-1-associated myelopathy (HAM/TSP).

This clonotype was seen at least ten times. The chain is built from TRBV30 and TRBJ2-2; 7 bases align to TRBD2. Germline trimming cut 1 base from V and 1 base from J; bases unmatched to any gene: 3. In germline, CDR1 is GTSNPN, CDR2 SVGIG (reference sequence). The CDR3 loop spans 15 amino acids. The CDR3 coding sequence is TGTGCCTGGAGTGGGCTAGCGGAGAACACCGGGGAGCTGTTTTTT. Amino acid sequence: CAWSGLAENTGELFF. Based on the CDR3 plus reference TRBV30 and TRBJ2-2, the full variable domain is SQTIHQWPATLVQPVGSPLSLECTVEGTSNPNLYWYRQAAGRGLQLLFYSVGIGQISSEVPQNLSASRPQDRQFILSSKKLLLSDSGFYLCAWSGLAENTGELFFGEGSRLTVL.

This clonotype was seen at least ten times. The chain has TRBV20-1 and TRBJ1-5, with D perhaps matching TRBD1 (6 bases). The V gene lost 3 bases and the J gene lost 1 base, with 13 bases spanning the gap. The germline V gene has CDR1 DFQATT and CDR2 SNEGSKA (reference sequence). The CDR3 extends over 15 amino acids. The CDR3 DNA reads as TGCAGTGCTAGGGGCAGGGGCCCCAGCAATCAGCCCCAGCATTTT. This sequence encodes CSARGRGPSNQPQHF.

At least ten counts were recorded for this clonotype. The rearrangement links TRBV5-1 to TRBJ1-2; no firm D call. Germline CDR1 reads SGHRS; CDR2 reads YFSETQ. The germline V and J ends were trimmed by 2 bases and 1 base, with 12 bases remaining between them. The CDR3 has 15 amino acids. This chain's CDR3 is CASSLPGRDNYGYTF. Written as DNA, the CDR3 is TGCGCCAGCAGCTTACCGGGCCGAGATAACTATGGCTACACCTTC. Based on the CDR3 plus reference TRBV5-1 and TRBJ1-2, the full variable domain is KAGVTQTPRYLIKTRGQQVTLSCSPISGHRSVSWYQQTPGQGLQFLFEYFSETQRNKGNFPGRFSGRQFSNSRSEMNVSTLELGDSALYLCASSLPGRDNYGYTFGSGTRLTVV.

This clonotype was detected ten times or more. The rearrangement links TRBV5-1 to TRBJ2-1; D is possibly TRBD2 (5 bases). Trimming pared 6 bases from V and 6 bases from J, leaving 13 bases between. The CDR3 is 13 residues long. Germline V gives CDR1 SGHRS, CDR2 YFSETQ. As DNA, the CDR3 is TGCGCCAGCAACCTTGGGGAGTCCAATGAGCAGTTCTTC. Encoded protein: CASNLGESNEQFF.

In regard to this clonotype: The DNA is omitted, as the CDR3 cannot be located on it reliably, and the CDR3 follows TCRdb's listing. J is TRBJ2-2 and V is TRBV11-2; TRBD2 was called by the table and not checked on the DNA. Germline CDR1 is SGHAT and CDR2 is FQNNGV. Counting both end residues, the CDR3 totals 19 amino acids. CDR3 sequence reads: CASSFYICSARREPGELFF.

This clonotype was picked up many times. This chain uses TRBV5-1 with TRBJ2-7; D uncertain. The CDR3 sequence is 15 residues long. The germline V and J ends were trimmed by 3 bases and 0 bases, with 13 bases remaining between them. Germline CDR1 reads SGHRS; CDR2 reads YFSETQ. The CDR3 loop reads CASSSARASSYEQYF. CDR3 nucleotides: TGCGCCAGCAGCTCCGCCCGGGCAAGCTCCTACGAGCAGTACTTC.

This clonotype was detected only a few times. V gene TRBV19 combines with J gene TRBJ2-2; possibly TRBD1 or TRBD2 for D (5 bases each). This CDR3 has 16 residues. The germline gives CDR1 LNHDA, CDR2 SQIVND (reference sequence). Trimming removed 3 bases from V and 0 bases from J, with 11 bases in between. CDR3 sequence (DNA): TGTGCCAGTAGTATCTACGGGGCAGCGAACACCGGGGAGCTGTTTTTT. Protein sequence: CASSIYGAANTGELFF.

This clonotype has a count of ten or more. CDR3 residues: CSVLEIVGHEQYF. CDR3 DNA sequence: TGCAGCGTTCTCGAGATTGTCGGACACGAGCAGTACTTC. The rearrangement joins TRBV29-1 to TRBJ2-7, with D uncertain. The V end lost 5 bases, the J end lost 5 bases, and 16 bases lay between the germline ends. The CDR3 runs to 13 residues. Germline CDR1 is SQVTM and CDR2 is ANQGSEA.

There are many counts of this clonotype. This chain uses TRBV7-2 with TRBJ2-7; D is undetermined. The CDR3 sequence is 13 residues long. Germline values: CDR1 SGHTA, CDR2 FQGNSA. V was cut by 1 base and J by 3 bases, with 7 bases left in between. The CDR3 loop is CASSLDPNYEQYF. The CDR3 nucleotides are TGTGCCAGCAGCTTAGACCCGAACTACGAGCAGTACTTC.

This clonotype was counted at least ten times. This chain connects TRBV7-2 to TRBJ2-5; the match to TRBD2 covers 9 bases. The CDR3 spans 16 residues. CDR1 is SGHTA and CDR2 is FQGNSA in the germline V gene. With V trimmed by 1 base and J by 1 base, 4 bases remained unmatched. The CDR3 bases are TGTGCCAGCAGCTTAGACGGCGGGAGGGTCCAAGAGACCCAGTACTTC. This translates into CASSLDGGRVQETQYF.

This clonotype was observed at least ten times. The V and J genes are TRBV20-1 and TRBJ2-2, with D tentatively TRBD1 (6 bases). Germline CDR1 DFQATT, CDR2 SNEGSKA (reference sequence). This CDR3 comprises 15 residues. V dropped 3 bases and J dropped 5 bases, with 16 bases sitting between them. The CDR3 loop reads CSASVARGFTGELFF. CDR3 DNA: TGCAGTGCTAGTGTGGCCAGGGGCTTTACCGGGGAGCTGTTTTTT.

In its sample, this clonotype was seen many times. V and J are TRBV5-5 and TRBJ1-2; D ambiguous. V gave up 0 bases and J gave up 4 bases, with 13 bases separating them. Germline V CDR1 and CDR2: SGHKS, YYEKEE (reference sequence). The CDR3 consists of 15 residues. DNA for the CDR3: TGTGCCAGCAGCTTGGTTCCCTCACAACTCTATGGCTACACCTTC. It specifies CASSLVPSQLYGYTF.

This clonotype has ten or more counts. The chain recombines TRBV9 with TRBJ1-4, with TRBD1 matching 7 bases. The CDR3 runs 14 residues. Germline V gives CDR1 SGDLS, CDR2 YYNGEE. V shed 4 bases, J shed 2 bases, and the junction held 2 bases outside the gene matches. CDR3 in amino acids: CASSRDSTNEKLFF. CDR3 DNA: TGTGCCAGCAGCCGGGACAGTACTAATGAAAAACTGTTTTTT.

This clonotype was detected many times. CDR3 sequence (DNA): TGCAGTGCTTCGGCGGGGGCAGATACGCAGTATTTT. It is translated as CSASAGADTQYF. The rearrangement joins TRBV20-1 to TRBJ2-3; 7 nucleotides line up with TRBD2. The germline V gene has CDR1 DFQATT and CDR2 SNEGSKA (reference sequence). Losses at the gene ends were 5 bases for V and 4 bases for J; bases not matched to a gene: 3. The CDR3 has 12 amino acids.

By share, this clonotype ranks as medium-sized. The rearrangement links TRBV20-1 to TRBJ2-7; 7 nucleotides align to TRBD1. The CDR3 is 12 residues long. Trimming at V came to 6 bases and at J to 2 bases, leaving 4 bases not matched to a gene. In germline, CDR1 is DFQATT, CDR2 SNEGSKA (reference sequence). As DNA, the CDR3 is TGCAGTGCGAACAGGGGTCCCTACGAGCAGTACTTC. This encodes CSANRGPYEQYF.

The sample holds many counts of this clonotype. The chain couples TRBV5-1 to TRBJ2-7, with 7 bases matching TRBD1. This CDR3 comprises 15 residues. In germline, CDR1 is SGHRS, CDR2 YFSETQ. J lost 3 bases, V lost 4 bases, and 10 bases had no gene match. CDR3 protein: CASSTGRDRYYEQYF. The CDR3, as DNA: TGCGCCAGCAGCACTGGTAGGGACAGATACTACGAGCAGTACTTC.

This clonotype was seen repeatedly, ten times or more. The J gene is TRBJ1-2, the V gene TRBV5-1; TRBD1 matches 9 bases. Germline V gene data show CDR1 as SGHRS and CDR2 as YFSETQ. J lost 4 bases, V lost 4 bases, and 8 bases had no gene match. This CDR3 comprises 15 residues. CDR3 DNA: TGCGCCAGCAGCGATGGGACAGGGTCTCGCTATGGCTACACCTTC. It encodes CASSDGTGSRYGYTF. Together with reference TRBV5-1 and TRBJ1-2, the CDR3 gives the full variable domain: KAGVTQTPRYLIKTRGQQVTLSCSPISGHRSVSWYQQTPGQGLQFLFEYFSETQRNKGNFPGRFSGRQFSNSRSEMNVSTLELGDSALYLCASSDGTGSRYGYTFGSGTRLTVV.

This clonotype was seen ten or more times. The V gene is TRBV5-1, the J gene TRBJ2-1; D not certain. CDR1 and CDR2 (germline): SGHRS, YFSETQ. The V and J ends lost 4 bases and 4 bases respectively, with 9 bases between them. The length of the CDR3 is 13 residues. Written as DNA, the CDR3 is TGCGCCAGCAGCAACGGGTCTTACAATGAGCAGTTCTTC. This codes for CASSNGSYNEQFF.

The table lists this clonotype with many counts. This chain joins TRBV20-1 and TRBJ2-1; possibly TRBD1 for D (6 bases). Germline CDR1 is DFQATT and CDR2 is SNEGSKA (reference sequence). The CDR3 covers 12 residues. Between the trimmed V and J ends, which lost 6 bases and 7 bases, there was a span of 13 bases. CDR3 nucleotide sequence: TGCAGTGCAGTGGAGAGGGGGAATGAGCAGTTCTTC. Translation gives CSAVERGNEQFF.

This clonotype showed up many times. The rearrangement joins TRBV5-1 to TRBJ1-1; D is possibly TRBD1 (6 bases). V shed 7 bases and J shed 0 bases, with 19 bases lying between them. This CDR3 comprises 16 residues. Germline V gives CDR1 SGHRS, CDR2 YFSETQ. This CDR3 is CASFSTGKAVNTEAFF. CDR3 DNA sequence: TGCGCCAGCTTCTCCACAGGGAAGGCGGTGAACACTGAAGCTTTCTTT.

This clonotype is medium-sized. The chain joins TRBV6-6 to TRBJ2-2; no clear D. The germline CDR1 and CDR2 sequences are MNHNY and SVGAGI (reference sequence). Trimming cost V 8 bases and J 0 bases, with 13 bases left between them. The length of the CDR3 is 15 residues. The CDR3 is CASVVSLSNTGELFF. The CDR3 region has the DNA TGTGCCAGCGTTGTTAGCCTGTCGAACACCGGGGAGCTGTTTTTT.